The source of this TCR beta chain is a study of blood T cell repertoires in COVID-19. Study in general: Acute and convalescent COVID-19 specimens originated in the United States, Italy and Spain. Sources were T cells, B-cell-depleted T cells, or PBMCs; the material itself was cDNA or gDNA.

Trimming stripped 1 base from V and 6 bases from J, with 14 bases between. The CDR3 covers 15 residues. The germline CDR1 and CDR2 sequences are LGHNA and YSLEER. Produced via immunoSEQ multiplex PCR; TCRdb's table is partial and in-frame only. The sample holds 300,000 to 350,000 clones; 90% are singletons and the top ten take nearly 7%. Sequencing was performed on peripheral blood. The sequence was collected from a woman aged 25 to 39 with COVID-19, enrolled during active disease. The gene calls are TRBV4-3 and TRBJ2-3, with D tentatively TRBD2 (7 bases). The CDR3 reads CASSQVGGGGDTQYF. CDR3 nucleotide sequence: TGCGCCAGCAGCCAAGTAGGGGGGGGAGGGGATACGCAGTATTTT.